A single TCR beta chain is shown here with its context. The antigen is undetermined. CDR1 is SGHDT and CDR2 is YYEEEE in the germline V gene. Between the trimmed V and J ends, which lost 0 bases and 1 base, there was a span of 10 bases. This CDR3 spans 15 amino acids. Sequencing was performed with immunoSEQ multiplex PCR; in TCRdb, only in-frame clones are kept and a portion is missing. Of fewer than 400,000 clones in the sample, roughly 90% are singletons; the top ten hold 5% to 6.5%. This entry is derived from a study of Ad26.COV2.S vaccination and SARS-CoV-2 variants. Points from the study as a whole: In vaccinated individuals, spike-specific CD8+ and CD4+ T cell responses reportedly displayed substantial breadth.

Specified treatment: about 20 received Ad26.COV2.S at low or high dose, single or two shots; roughly five received placebo; per-sample allocation not given. Sampling was performed 63 days after the first vaccine or placebo injection. This TCR was sampled from a person aged 18-65 years who received the Ad26.COV2.S COVID-19 vaccine or a placebo. V usage is TRBV5-6 and J usage is TRBJ2-5; possibly TRBD2 for D (5 bases). The sequencing here drew on peripheral blood, taken in a trial of Ad26.COV2.S vaccine versus placebo. CDR3 DNA sequence: TGTGCCAGCAGCTTGGCGGCGAGGGCCCAAGAGACCCAGTACTTC. Amino acids: CASSLAARAQETQYF.